This T cell receptor (beta chain) was retrieved from a study of T cells in localized non-small cell lung cancer. Clones were sequenced by immunoSEQ multiplex PCR, and TCRdb holds only the in-frame ones, with some missing. The sample lists about 74,000 clones; roughly 80% were seen once. Points from the study as a whole: Among blood samples, higher T cell density accompanied longer overall survival. In adjacent lung appeared a median around 59 of the top 100 tumor clones. One tumor region alone was sequenced, and heterogeneity therefore remains possible. Clonality of T cells reached its maximum in uninvolved adjacent lung, surpassing tumor.

Note on this clone: No antigen is known for it.

Germline V CDR1 and CDR2: LNHNV, YYDKDF (reference sequence). The CDR3 runs 13 residues. V lost 3 bases to trimming and J lost 5 bases, with 10 bases between them. Material: peripheral blood, obtained before any cancer treatment. The clonotype comes from a female donor older than 55 with stage I lung adenocarcinoma. The gene calls are TRBV15 and TRBJ1-2, with unresolved D. CDR3 sequence: CATSSLLGYGYTF. DNA of the CDR3: TGTGCCACCAGCAGCTTGTTGGGGTATGGCTACACCTTC.